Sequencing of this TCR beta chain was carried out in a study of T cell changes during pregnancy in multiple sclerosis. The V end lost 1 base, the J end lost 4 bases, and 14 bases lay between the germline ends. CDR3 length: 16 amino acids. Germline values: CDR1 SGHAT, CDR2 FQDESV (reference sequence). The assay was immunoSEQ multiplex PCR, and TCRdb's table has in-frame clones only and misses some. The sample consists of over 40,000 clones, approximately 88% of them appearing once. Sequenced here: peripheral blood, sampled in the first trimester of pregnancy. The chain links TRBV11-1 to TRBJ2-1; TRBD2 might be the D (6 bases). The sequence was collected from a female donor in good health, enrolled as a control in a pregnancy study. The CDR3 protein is CASSLERGSRYNEQFF. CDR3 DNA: TGTGCCAGCAGCTTAGAACGGGGGTCGAGGTACAATGAGCAGTTCTTC.